Shown below are 20 T cell receptor beta chains from a single sample sequenced in a study of technical replicates of blood from several donors. This table comes from immunoSEQ multiplex PCR, and its TCRdb copy is limited to in-frame clones, with some not included. The sample consists of around 97,000 clones, about 95% of them appearing once. Material: T cells isolated from PBMCs. The receptors here all came from a human donor in good health.

The chain couples TRBV4-1 to TRBJ2-2; D remains unclear. The CDR3 runs 12 residues. Germline V CDR1 and CDR2: MGHRA, YSYEKL. In DNA form, the CDR3 reads TGCGCGACCCAGGAGAACACCGGGGAGCTGTTTTTT. Amino acid sequence: CATQENTGELFF.

The CDR3 is CASSLGHYSGANVLTF. DNA for the CDR3: TGTGCCAGCAGCTTGGGACACTACTCTGGGGCCAACGTCCTGACTTTC. This chain links TRBV7-3 with TRBJ2-6, with D perhaps matching TRBD1 (6 bases). Germline assignment: CDR1 SGHTA and CDR2 FQGTGA. This CDR3 contains 16 residues. The V end lost 3 bases, the J end lost 0 bases, and 9 bases lay between the germline ends.

This rearrangement joins TRBV6-5 to TRBJ1-5, with TRBD1 matching 7 bases. J lost 6 bases, V lost 3 bases, and 5 bases had no gene match. This CDR3 is 14 amino acids long. CDR1 is MNHEY, CDR2 SVGAGI, per germline. CDR3 amino acids: CASSYGTESQPQHF. In DNA form, the CDR3 reads TGTGCCAGCAGTTATGGGACAGAATCTCAGCCCCAGCATTTT.

This sequence joins TRBV7-2 and TRBJ2-6; D may be TRBD1 (7 bases). The CDR3 spans 17 residues. V was trimmed by 1 base and J by 2 bases, leaving 12 bases between them. The germline V gene has CDR1 SGHTA and CDR2 FQGNSA. The CDR3 loop reads CASSLVTGEAGANVLTF. Here the CDR3 DNA reads TGTGCCAGCAGCTTAGTAACAGGGGAGGCTGGGGCCAACGTCCTGACTTTC.

The V gene is TRBV5-4, the J gene TRBJ2-5; 8 bases agree with TRBD2. From germline, CDR1 is SGHNT and CDR2 YYREEE (reference sequence). V shed 0 bases, J shed 5 bases, and the junction held 6 bases outside the gene matches. The CDR3 totals 15 residues. The CDR3 region has the DNA TGTGCCAGCAGCTTGGCAAACGGGAGGGTTGAGACCCAGTACTTC. Its protein is CASSLANGRVETQYF.

V usage is TRBV6-5 and J usage is TRBJ1-2; TRBD1 might be the D (5 bases). Germline-derived CDR1 and CDR2 are MNHEY and SVGAGI. The CDR3 has 12 amino acids. Trimming cost V 6 bases and J 4 bases, with 9 bases left between them. CDR3 loop: CASSRDSYGYTF. The CDR3, as DNA: TGTGCCAGCAGCCGAGACAGCTATGGCTACACCTTC.

The chain is built from TRBV6-5 and TRBJ2-7; 9 bases agree with TRBD1. The germline V gene has CDR1 MNHEY and CDR2 SVGAGI. Unmatched junction bases numbered 4, after V lost 2 bases and J lost 8 bases. This CDR3 contains 13 residues. This CDR3 reads CASSYPGQGQQYF. CDR3 DNA: TGTGCCAGCAGTTACCCGGGACAGGGACAGCAGTACTTC.

The CDR3 DNA sequence: TGTGCCAGCGGATTAGGAGGGAGGGCCCGGACCCAGTACTTC. This encodes CASGLGGRARTQYF. The chain has TRBV7-2 and TRBJ2-5; 7 nucleotides align to TRBD2. Germline CDR1 and CDR2: SGHTA and FQGNSA. This CDR3 is 14 amino acids long. Unmatched junction bases numbered 13, after V lost 8 bases and J lost 7 bases.

J is TRBJ2-3 and V is TRBV15; 13 bases align to TRBD2. Looked up from germline, CDR1 is LNHNV and CDR2 is YYDKDF (reference sequence). Germline trimming cut 1 base from V and 0 bases from J; bases unmatched to any gene: 7. The CDR3 has 19 amino acids. CDR3 bases: TGTGCCACCAGCAGAGGGAAGGGACTAGCGGGAATCAGCACAGATACGCAGTATTTT. Residues: CATSRGKGLAGISTDTQYF.

The DNA for the CDR3 is TGTGCCAGCAGTGAACCAGGGTATGGAAACATTCAGTACTTC. Translating gives CASSEPGYGNIQYF. The rearrangement joins TRBV6-1 to TRBJ2-4; D is perhaps TRBD1 (5 bases). V shed 2 bases and J shed 6 bases, with 11 bases lying between them. The CDR3 is 14 amino acids. Per germline, CDR1 MNHNS and CDR2 SASEGT.

V is TRBV5-8 and J is TRBJ2-5; 13 bases are shared with TRBD2. Germline values: CDR1 SGHTS, CDR2 YDEGEE. V lost 4 bases to trimming and J lost 5 bases; unmatched junction nucleotides: 8. This CDR3 is 16 amino acids long. CDR3 sequence (DNA): TGTGCCAGCAGCCTGGGGACTAGCGGGATCCTTGAGACCCAGTACTTC. Translating gives CASSLGTSGILETQYF. The whole variable domain, filled in from reference TRBV5-8 and TRBJ2-5, reads EAGVTQSPTHLIKTRGQQATLRCSPISGHTSVYWYQQALGLGLQFLLWYDEGEERNRGNFPPRFSGRQFPNYSSELNVNALELEDSALYLCASSLGTSGILETQYFGPGTRLLVL.

This clone was counted once. V usage is TRBV4-2 and J usage is TRBJ1-4, with D possibly TRBD1 on 6 matching bases. The CDR3 runs 17 residues. The germline gives CDR1 LGHNA, CDR2 YNFKEQ. Deletions cut 1 base from V and 0 bases from J, with 12 bases between. This CDR3 is CASSQGTVSTTNEKLFF. CDR3 nucleotide sequence: TGTGCCAGCAGCCAAGGGACAGTATCCACAACTAATGAAAAACTGTTTTTT.

J is TRBJ1-2 and V is TRBV6-1; D is perhaps TRBD1 (6 bases). The CDR3 is made up of 14 amino acids. Germline CDR1 MNHNS, CDR2 SASEGT. V gave up 3 bases and J gave up 6 bases, with 14 bases separating them. The DNA of the CDR3 is TGTGCCAGCAGTGAGCGTGCAGGGGTCGATGGCTACACCTTC. It specifies CASSERAGVDGYTF.

This clone was detected only once. This chain uses TRBV2 with TRBJ1-2; D is uncertain. Trimming cost V 2 bases and J 1 base, with 11 bases left between them. The CDR3 is made up of 15 amino acids. Germline V gives CDR1 SNHLY, CDR2 FYNNEI. The CDR3 region has the DNA TGTGCCAGCAGTGAAAGTAGCCCGTTTAACTATGGCTACACCTTC. Translated, it gives CASSESSPFNYGYTF. Supplemented by reference TRBV2 and TRBJ1-2, the full variable domain reads EPEVTQTPSHQVTQMGQEVILRCVPISNHLYFYWYRQILGQKVEFLVSFYNNEISEKSEIFDDQFSVERPDGSNFTLKIRSTKLEDSAMYFCASSESSPFNYGYTFGSGTRLTVV.

The V call is TRBV27, the J call TRBJ2-1, with a tentative D call TRBD1 (6 bases). This CDR3 spans 18 amino acids. The V gene lost 5 bases and the J gene lost 4 bases, with 24 bases spanning the gap. Germline V CDR1 and CDR2: MNHEY, SMNVEV (reference sequence). The CDR3 coding sequence is TGTGCCAGCAGTCCCACCACAGGGTTCGGACCCCCTTACAATGAGCAGTTCTTC. Translated, it gives CASSPTTGFGPPYNEQFF.

The chain employs TRBV18 and TRBJ2-2, with D unresolved. Per the germline V gene, CDR1 is KGHSH and CDR2 is LQKENI. CDR3 length: 15 amino acids. Trimming cost V 3 bases and J 1 base, with 9 bases left between them. The CDR3 is CASSPGRLNTGELFF. CDR3 in DNA: TGTGCCAGCTCACCGGGCCGGCTGAACACCGGGGAGCTGTTTTTT.

This clone has just one count. The genes are TRBV6-5 and TRBJ2-7, with 7 bases matching TRBD1. In germline, CDR1 is MNHEY, CDR2 SVGAGI. Trimming at V came to 10 bases and at J to 0 bases, leaving 6 bases not matched to a gene. There are 13 residues in the CDR3. The CDR3 is CANPGQCSYEQYF. The DNA for the CDR3 is TGTGCCAATCCGGGACAGTGCTCCTACGAGCAGTACTTC.

The gene calls are TRBV5-1 and TRBJ2-1, with 8 bases aligning to TRBD2. V gave up 0 bases and J gave up 9 bases; unmatched junction bases: 14. The CDR3 has 17 residues. Per germline, CDR1 SGHRS and CDR2 YFSETQ. CDR3 bases: TGCGCCAGCAGCTTGGGGACAAGCGGGAGAATCCTCAGTGAGCAGTTCTTC. Its protein is CASSLGTSGRILSEQFF.

J is TRBJ2-2 and V is TRBV10-3; D gene unclear. This CDR3 is 13 amino acids long. Germline V gene sequence: CDR1 ENHRY, CDR2 SYGVKD. V lost 8 bases to trimming and J lost 5 bases, with 12 bases between them. The DNA of the CDR3 is TGTGCCATCTACCGTGAACTGACCGGGGAGCTGTTTTTT. Its protein is CAIYRELTGELFF.

This sequence joins TRBV19 and TRBJ1-2, with 10 bases fitting TRBD1. This CDR3 contains 14 residues. V gave up 5 bases and J gave up 7 bases; unmatched junction bases: 7. CDR1 LNHDA and CDR2 SQIVND come from the germline V gene (reference sequence). This CDR3 reads CASSPGTGERGYTF. DNA for the CDR3: TGTGCCAGTAGTCCCGGGACAGGGGAACGTGGCTACACCTTC.